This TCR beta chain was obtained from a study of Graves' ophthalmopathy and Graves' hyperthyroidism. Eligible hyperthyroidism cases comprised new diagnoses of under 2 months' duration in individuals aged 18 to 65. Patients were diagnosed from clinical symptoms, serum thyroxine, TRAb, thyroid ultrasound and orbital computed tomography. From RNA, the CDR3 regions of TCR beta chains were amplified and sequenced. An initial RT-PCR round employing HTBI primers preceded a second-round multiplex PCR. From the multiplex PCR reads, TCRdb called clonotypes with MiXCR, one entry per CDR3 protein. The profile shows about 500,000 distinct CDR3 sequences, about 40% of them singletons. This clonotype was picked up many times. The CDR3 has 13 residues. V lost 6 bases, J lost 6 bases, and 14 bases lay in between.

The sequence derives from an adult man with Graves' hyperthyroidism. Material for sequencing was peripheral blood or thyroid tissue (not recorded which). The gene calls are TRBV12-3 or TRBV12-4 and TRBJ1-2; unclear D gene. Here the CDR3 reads CASRPGSGDGYTF. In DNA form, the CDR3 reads TGTGCCAGCAGACCAGGTAGCGGGGATGGCTACACCTTC.